These 21 T cell receptor beta chains originate from one sample sequenced in a study of cytomegalovirus exposure and HLA in healthy donors (dated by TCRdb to the late 2010s). The library came from the immunoSEQ multiplex PCR assay. For the multiplex PCR, a mixture combining 60 forward primers for TCR Vbeta segments and 13 reverse primers for TCR Jbeta segments was used. TCRdb's version of the immuneACCESS table is confined to in-frame rearrangements and falls short of the full clone set. An unresolved V gene accounts for under half of the shortfall where checked; the remainder is of unknown origin. The sample data list some 67,000 clones, and around 87% of these were observed just once. The ten largest make up 9% to 14% of the sample. Sequencing was done on a sample of PBMCs. The receptors derive from a woman in her 30s in good health and CMV-seropositive.

V is TRBV15 and J is TRBJ2-1, with 8 bases identical to TRBD2. The junction had 10 bases not matched to a gene; V was cut back by 8 bases and J by 4 bases. Germline V gene sequence: CDR1 LNHNV, CDR2 YYDKDF (reference sequence). CDR3 length: 15 amino acids. CDR3 protein: CATGREAFNYNEQFF. CDR3 nucleotides: TGTGCCACCGGGCGGGAGGCCTTTAATTACAATGAGCAGTTCTTC.

The CDR3 bases are TGCGCCAGCAGCCAAGTAGCGGGGGACTCCTACGAGCAGTACTTC. This translates into CASSQVAGDSYEQYF. V and J are TRBV4-1 and TRBJ2-7, with 9 bases lining up with TRBD2. Looked up from germline, CDR1 is MGHRA and CDR2 is YSYEKL. The CDR3 contains 15 residues. J lost 0 bases, V lost 1 base, and 1 base had no gene match.

The chain is built from TRBV6-1 and TRBJ1-5; possible D gene TRBD1, 6 bases. In germline, CDR1 is MNHNS, CDR2 SASEGT. The CDR3 extends over 15 amino acids. V gave up 2 bases and J gave up 9 bases, with 17 bases separating them. The CDR3 sequence: CASSEIVGTPLPQHF. The CDR3 region has the DNA TGTGCCAGCAGTGAAATCGTGGGGACACCTTTGCCCCAGCATTTT.

This chain joins TRBV9 and TRBJ2-4, with D maybe TRBD1 (6 bases). The CDR3 runs to 12 residues. Germline V gene sequence: CDR1 SGDLS, CDR2 YYNGEE. Between the trimmed V and J ends, which lost 3 bases and 6 bases, there was a span of 7 bases. CDR3 DNA sequence: TGTGCCAGCAGCGCACAGGGAAACATTCAGTACTTC. Amino acids: CASSAQGNIQYF.

The rearrangement joins TRBV14 to TRBJ1-1, with 7 bases identical to TRBD1. This CDR3 region has 17 residues. Germline V gene lookup returns CDR1 SGHDN and CDR2 FVKESK. The trim removed 2 bases at V and 3 bases at J, leaving 12 bases unmatched. This CDR3 reads CASSQSRGRGRYTEAFF. The DNA for the CDR3 is TGTGCCAGCAGCCAATCTCGAGGAAGGGGGCGTTACACTGAAGCTTTCTTT.

In this sample, this clone turned up once. V usage is TRBV10-2 and J usage is TRBJ1-4; 9 nucleotides line up with TRBD1. The CDR3 is 15 residues long. The germline V gene encodes CDR1 WSHSY and CDR2 SAAADI. V lost 8 bases, J lost 8 bases, and 12 bases stayed unmatched. Written as DNA, the CDR3 is TGCGCCAGCCCAACTGCCGGGACAGGGCGGGAAAAACTGTTTTTT. It codes for CASPTAGTGREKLFF.

This chain joins TRBV2 and TRBJ2-5; weak D call: TRBD2 (6 bases). The J call may be wrong; the DNA end is better matched by TRBJ2-7. This CDR3 has 13 amino acids. In germline, CDR1 is SNHLY, CDR2 FYNNEI. CDR3 nucleotides: TGTGCCAGCAGTGGACTAGAGGAGAGCGAGCAGTACTTC. This encodes CASSGLEESEQYF.

The chain combines TRBV5-1 with TRBJ2-6, with 9 nucleotides matching TRBD1. V lost 3 bases, J lost 3 bases, and 1 base stayed unmatched. CDR3 size: 15 residues. Germline CDR1 is SGHRS and CDR2 is YFSETQ. CDR3 sequence (DNA): TGCGCCAGCAGCTGGACAGGGGTTGGGGCCAACGTCCTGACTTTC. Protein sequence: CASSWTGVGANVLTF.

This clone was seen only once. V and J are TRBV5-5 and TRBJ1-5; D unresolved. Per the germline V gene, CDR1 is SGHKS and CDR2 is YYEKEE (reference sequence). The germline V and J ends were trimmed by 0 bases and 4 bases, with 8 bases remaining between them. This CDR3 comprises 14 residues. CDR3 region: CASSLGAENQPQHF. As DNA, the CDR3 is TGTGCCAGCAGCTTGGGGGCAGAAAATCAGCCCCAGCATTTT.

This chain uses TRBV19 with TRBJ1-3; TRBD1 might be the D (6 bases). Germline V lookup: CDR1 LNHDA, CDR2 SQIVND (reference sequence). The V and J ends lost 7 bases and 0 bases respectively, with 19 bases between them. This CDR3 spans 17 amino acids. CDR3 DNA: TGTGCCAGTACTGCCGGGCGGGGGCCGAGCTCTGGAAACACCATATATTTT. Protein: CASTAGRGPSSGNTIYF.

The chain is built from TRBV28 and TRBJ1-4; 8 bases map to TRBD1. This CDR3 has 14 amino acids. V lost 8 bases and J lost 6; bases outside the gene matches: 8. Germline lookup yields CDR1 MDHEN and CDR2 SYDVKM. This CDR3 is CASGPGGADEKLFF. The CDR3 region has the DNA TGTGCCAGCGGACCAGGGGGCGCGGATGAAAAACTGTTTTTT.

The rearrangement links TRBV27 to TRBJ2-1; 13 nucleotides agree with TRBD2. Trimming took 3 bases from V and 1 from J; bases not matched to a gene: 3. Germline V gives CDR1 MNHEY, CDR2 SMNVEV (reference sequence). CDR3 length: 17 amino acids. In nucleotides, the CDR3 is TGTGCCAGCAGTTTGACTAGCGGGAGGCATTCCTACAATGAGCAGTTCTTC. Amino acid sequence: CASSLTSGRHSYNEQFF.

This clone appeared a single time. The V gene is TRBV7-6, the J gene TRBJ2-1, with 7 nucleotides matching TRBD2. CDR3 length: 15 amino acids. The J segment lost 7 bases and the V segment lost 2 bases, leaving 8 bases of the junction unmatched. Germline assignment: CDR1 SGHVS and CDR2 FNYEAQ. The CDR3 DNA is TGTGCCAGCAGCTTATTTGCGGGAGTGGAGAATGAGCAGTTCTTC. Protein sequence: CASSLFAGVENEQFF.

The V gene is TRBV29-1, the J gene TRBJ2-3; 11 bases line up with TRBD2. CDR1 SQVTM and CDR2 ANQGSEA come from the germline V gene. V lost 6 bases, J lost 3 bases, and 8 bases stayed unmatched. CDR3 length: 15 residues. CDR3 protein: CSVTRLAGPTDTQYF. CDR3 DNA sequence: TGCAGCGTAACTCGACTAGCGGGACCGACAGATACGCAGTATTTT.

The chain uses TRBV11-2 and TRBJ2-3; 8 nucleotides align to TRBD2. This CDR3 region has 18 residues. The J segment lost 0 bases and the V segment lost 4 bases, leaving 12 bases of the junction unmatched. From germline, CDR1 is SGHAT and CDR2 FQNNGV. CDR3: CASSSLRGPSGSTDTQYF. The CDR3 DNA is TGTGCCAGCAGCTCACTTAGGGGCCCTAGCGGGAGCACAGATACGCAGTATTTT.

This chain links TRBV30 with TRBJ2-5, with D possibly TRBD2 on 5 matching bases. Germline CDR1 is GTSNPN and CDR2 is SVGIG (reference sequence). The CDR3 has 13 residues. Trimming shortened V by 4 bases and J by 5 bases, and 14 bases separated the two germline ends. The DNA for the CDR3 is TGTGCCTGGACCCGCAACCGGAGGGAGACCCAGTACTTC. This translates into CAWTRNRRETQYF.

The chain carries TRBV4-1 and TRBJ1-1; tentatively, D is TRBD1 (5 bases). The CDR3 length is 12 residues. Germline V CDR1 and CDR2: MGHRA, YSYEKL. The ends were cut back, 3 bases at V and 8 bases at J, with 10 bases in the middle. The CDR3 reads CASSQRRGEAFF. The DNA of the CDR3 is TGCGCCAGCAGCCAGAGACGGGGGGAAGCTTTCTTT.

This rearrangement joins TRBV5-6 to TRBJ2-1; D not resolved. Trimming took 4 bases from V and 2 from J, leaving 13 bases between them. This CDR3 region has 15 residues. Looked up from germline, CDR1 is SGHDT and CDR2 is YYEEEE. DNA for the CDR3: TGTGCCAGCAGCGTGCGGAAGAACCCCTACAATGAGCAGTTCTTC. Amino acid sequence: CASSVRKNPYNEQFF.

This clone was counted once. J is TRBJ2-3 and V is TRBV19; the match to TRBD2 covers 8 bases. The CDR3 has 15 amino acids. With 3 bases clipped from V and 1 base from J, the junction kept 3 bases outside the gene matches. Germline CDR1 LNHDA, CDR2 SQIVND (reference sequence). For the CDR3, the DNA is TGTGCCAGTAGTATTCGGGAGGGCCGCACAGATACGCAGTATTTT. The encoded protein is CASSIREGRTDTQYF.

This clone was observed a few times. The rearrangement links TRBV6-5 to TRBJ2-7, with D uncertain. V lost 6 bases, J lost 3 bases, and 15 bases lay in between. There are 14 residues in the CDR3. From germline, CDR1 is MNHEY and CDR2 SVGAGI. The CDR3 region has the DNA TGTGCCAGCAGCGATAGACGGCGGTACTACGAGCAGTACTTC. Translated, it gives CASSDRRRYYEQYF.

This chain connects TRBV5-4 to TRBJ2-7; the D gene is possibly TRBD2 (6 bases). The CDR3 has 14 amino acids. CDR1 and CDR2 (germline): SGHNT, YYREEE (reference sequence). Trimming pared 5 bases from V and 6 bases from J, leaving 18 bases between. This CDR3 is CASRNGAGRGEQYF. In DNA form, the CDR3 reads TGTGCCAGCAGGAATGGGGCGGGAAGGGGCGAGCAGTACTTC.